The clone carrying this T cell receptor beta chain was seen just once. Its antigen is as yet unknown. Using immunoSEQ multiplex PCR, the repertoire was profiled, and TCRdb retains in-frame clones only, with some absent. Seen here are about 320,000 clones, around 84% observed once, and the top ten hold approximately 1.9%. This specimen comes from a study of Ad26.COV2.S vaccination and SARS-CoV-2 variants. Background on the study: The vaccine Ad26.COV2.S was put into the muscle once, or twice with 56 days between.

Notes on the study in general: Similar non-spike TCR breadth was observed in recipients of vaccine and of placebo. It was vaccine recipients, not placebo recipients, who had the higher spike-specific TCR breadth.

The treatment here: roughly 18 received Ad26.COV2.S at low or high dose, single or two shots; five or six received placebo; per-sample allocation not given. Day 63 after the first vaccine or placebo injection was the time point for sampling. CDR1 LGHNA and CDR2 YSLEER come from the germline V gene. The CDR3 is 15 amino acids. The V end was cut by 3 bases, the J end by 1 base, with 13 bases between. The chain recombines TRBV4-3 with TRBJ2-7, with a possible D match to TRBD1 (6 bases). This TCR came from a person between 18 and 65 years old who received the Ad26.COV2.S COVID-19 vaccine or a placebo. Sequences were derived from peripheral blood, sampled in a trial of Ad26.COV2.S vaccine versus placebo. The CDR3 DNA is TGCGCCAGCAGCCAGAGCAGGGGATCTTCCTACGAGCAGTACTTC. The encoded protein is CASSQSRGSSYEQYF.